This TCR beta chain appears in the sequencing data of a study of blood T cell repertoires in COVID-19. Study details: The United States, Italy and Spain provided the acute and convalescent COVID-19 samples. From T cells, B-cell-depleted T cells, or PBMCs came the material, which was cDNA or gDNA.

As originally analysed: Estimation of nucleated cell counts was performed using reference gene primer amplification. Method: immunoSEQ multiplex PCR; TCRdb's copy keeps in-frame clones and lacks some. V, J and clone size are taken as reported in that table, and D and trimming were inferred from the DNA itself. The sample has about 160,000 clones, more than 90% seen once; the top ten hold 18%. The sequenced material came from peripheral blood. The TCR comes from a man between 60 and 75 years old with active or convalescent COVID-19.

CDR3: CASSIPVSNTEAFF. CDR3 nucleotides: TGTGCCAGTAGTATTCCCGTGTCGAACACTGAAGCTTTCTTT. The chain combines TRBV19 with TRBJ1-1, with D hard to call. The germline CDR1 and CDR2 sequences are LNHDA and SQIVND (reference sequence). The CDR3 consists of 14 residues. V was shortened by 3 bases and J by 1 base, with 9 bases between the two germline ends.